This T cell receptor (beta chain) was identified in a study of identical twins. General study results and limits: Cord blood's abundant beta clonotypes had fewer insertions, unlike memory repertoires. Instead of following the same donors, the conclusions were based on cross-sectional statistical analysis. Models underestimated out-of-frame TCR alpha sharing in monozygotic twins. Alpha sequences out of frame and shared by twins had excess low generation probability.

TCRdb re-derived calls from the 5' RACE reads in MiXCR, one entry per CDR3 protein. The data show some 1,700,000 distinct CDR3 sequences, roughly 35% seen once. The CDR3 extends over 16 amino acids. Germline V gene lookup returns CDR1 MNHNY and CDR2 SVGAGI (reference sequence). With V trimmed by 6 bases and J by 1 base, 5 bases remained unmatched. With regard to this clonotype: What it binds is not known.

Sample: cord blood. The chain recombines TRBV6-6 with TRBJ1-4, with TRBD1 matching 10 bases. The receptor was derived from a newborn girl in good health. The DNA for the CDR3 is TGTGCCAGCAGCCTGACAGGGGGCGAAACTAATGAAAAACTGTTTTTT. Encoded protein: CASSLTGGETNEKLFF.